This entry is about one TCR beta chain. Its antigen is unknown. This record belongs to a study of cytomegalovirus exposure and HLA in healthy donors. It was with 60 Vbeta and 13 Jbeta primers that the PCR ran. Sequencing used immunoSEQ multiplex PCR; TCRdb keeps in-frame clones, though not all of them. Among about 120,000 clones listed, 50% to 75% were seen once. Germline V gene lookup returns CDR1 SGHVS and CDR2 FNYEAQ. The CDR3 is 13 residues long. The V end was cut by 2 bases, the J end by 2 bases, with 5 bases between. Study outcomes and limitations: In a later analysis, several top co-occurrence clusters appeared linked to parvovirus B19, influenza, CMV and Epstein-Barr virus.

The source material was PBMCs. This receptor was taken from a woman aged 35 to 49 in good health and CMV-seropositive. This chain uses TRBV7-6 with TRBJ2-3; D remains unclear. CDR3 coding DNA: TGTGCCAGCAGCTTATGGGCCACAGATACGCAGTATTTT. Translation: CASSLWATDTQYF.